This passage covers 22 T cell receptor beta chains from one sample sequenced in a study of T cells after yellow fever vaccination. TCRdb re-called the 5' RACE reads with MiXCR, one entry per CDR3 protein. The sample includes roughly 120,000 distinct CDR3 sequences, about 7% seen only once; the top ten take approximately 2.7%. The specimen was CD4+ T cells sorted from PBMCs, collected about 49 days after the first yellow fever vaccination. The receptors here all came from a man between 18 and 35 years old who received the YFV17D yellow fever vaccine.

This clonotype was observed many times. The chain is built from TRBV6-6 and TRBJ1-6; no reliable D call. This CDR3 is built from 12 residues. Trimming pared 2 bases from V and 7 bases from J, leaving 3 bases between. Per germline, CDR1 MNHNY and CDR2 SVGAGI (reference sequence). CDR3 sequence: CASSYDNSPLHF. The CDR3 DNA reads TGTGCCAGCAGTTACGACAATTCACCCCTCCACTTT.

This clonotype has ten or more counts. DNA of the CDR3: TGTGCCAGCGTAGTGACCACTATCTCCAAAAACATTCAGTACTTC. Amino acid sequence: CASVVTTISKNIQYF. V and J are TRBV2 and TRBJ2-4, with D hard to call. Germline loops: CDR1 SNHLY, CDR2 FYNNEI. V was clipped by 8 bases and J by 2 bases, with 16 bases between them. CDR3 length: 15 residues.

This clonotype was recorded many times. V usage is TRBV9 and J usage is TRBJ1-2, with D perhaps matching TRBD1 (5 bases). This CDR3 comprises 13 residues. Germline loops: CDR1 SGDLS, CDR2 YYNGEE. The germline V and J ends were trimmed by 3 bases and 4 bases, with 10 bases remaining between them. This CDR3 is CASSAQGAYGYTF. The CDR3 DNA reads TGTGCCAGCAGCGCCCAGGGAGCCTATGGCTACACCTTC.

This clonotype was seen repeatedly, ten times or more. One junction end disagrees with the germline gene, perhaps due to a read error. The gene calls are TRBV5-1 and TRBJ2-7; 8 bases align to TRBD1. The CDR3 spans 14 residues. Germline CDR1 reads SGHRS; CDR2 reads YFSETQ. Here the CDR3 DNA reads TGCGCCAGCAGTTTGGTACAGGGGGCCTACGAGCAGTACTTC. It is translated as CASSLVQGAYEQYF. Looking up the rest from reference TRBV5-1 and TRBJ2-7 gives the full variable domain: KAGVTQTPRYLIKTRGQQVTLSCSPISGHRSVSWYQQTPGQGLQFLFEYFSETQRNKGNFPGRFSGRQFSNSRSEMNVSTLELGDSALYLCASSLVQGAYEQYFGPGTRLTVT.

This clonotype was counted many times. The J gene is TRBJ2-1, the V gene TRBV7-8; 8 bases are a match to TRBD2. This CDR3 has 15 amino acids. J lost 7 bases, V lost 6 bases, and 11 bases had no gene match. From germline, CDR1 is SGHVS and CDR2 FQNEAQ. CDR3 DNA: TGTGCCAGCAGATCTCCCGGGACTAGGTTGAATGAGCAGTTCTTC. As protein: CASRSPGTRLNEQFF.

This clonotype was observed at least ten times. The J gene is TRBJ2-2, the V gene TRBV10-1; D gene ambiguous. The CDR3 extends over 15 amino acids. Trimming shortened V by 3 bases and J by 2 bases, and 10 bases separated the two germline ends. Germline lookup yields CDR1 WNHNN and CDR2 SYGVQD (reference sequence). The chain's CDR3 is CASSDFGVNTGELFF. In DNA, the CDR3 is TGCGCCAGCAGTGATTTTGGTGTTAACACCGGGGAGCTGTTTTTT.

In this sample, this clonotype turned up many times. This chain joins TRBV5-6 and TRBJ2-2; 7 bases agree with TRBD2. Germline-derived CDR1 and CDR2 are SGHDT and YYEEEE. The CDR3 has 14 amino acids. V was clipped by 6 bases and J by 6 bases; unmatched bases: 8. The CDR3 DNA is TGTGCCAGCAACAAACGGGGGGTTTCCGGGGAGCTGTTTTTT. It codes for CASNKRGVSGELFF.

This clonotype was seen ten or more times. For the CDR3, the DNA is TGTGCCAGCAGCCAAGTACAGGGCGGAGGGTTATCAGAGACCCAGTACTTC. This gives the protein CASSQVQGGGLSETQYF. The chain joins TRBV4-2 to TRBJ2-5; D may be TRBD1 or TRBD2 (6 bases each). Per the germline V gene, CDR1 is LGHNA and CDR2 is YNFKEQ. V gave up 1 base and J gave up 4 bases, with 19 bases separating them. CDR3 length: 17 residues.

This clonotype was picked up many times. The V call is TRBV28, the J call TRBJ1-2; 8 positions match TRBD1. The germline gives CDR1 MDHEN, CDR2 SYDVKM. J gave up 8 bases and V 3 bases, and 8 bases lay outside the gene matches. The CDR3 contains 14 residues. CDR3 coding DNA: TGTGCCAGCAGTTTCAGGAACAGGGGGTACGGCTACACCTTC. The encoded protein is CASSFRNRGYGYTF.

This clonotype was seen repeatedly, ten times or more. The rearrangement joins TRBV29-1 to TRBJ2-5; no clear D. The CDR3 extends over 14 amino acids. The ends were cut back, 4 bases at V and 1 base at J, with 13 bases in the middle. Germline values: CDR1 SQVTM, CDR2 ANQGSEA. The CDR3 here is CSVAARAGQETQYF. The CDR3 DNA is TGCAGCGTTGCGGCTCGGGCCGGCCAAGAGACCCAGTACTTC.

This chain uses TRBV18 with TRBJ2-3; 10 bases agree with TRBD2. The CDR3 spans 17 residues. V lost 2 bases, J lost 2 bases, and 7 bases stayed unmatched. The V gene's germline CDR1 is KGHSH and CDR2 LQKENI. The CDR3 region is CASSPIPSGGTTDTQYF. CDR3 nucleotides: TGTGCCAGCTCACCAATCCCTAGCGGGGGAACCACAGATACGCAGTATTTT.

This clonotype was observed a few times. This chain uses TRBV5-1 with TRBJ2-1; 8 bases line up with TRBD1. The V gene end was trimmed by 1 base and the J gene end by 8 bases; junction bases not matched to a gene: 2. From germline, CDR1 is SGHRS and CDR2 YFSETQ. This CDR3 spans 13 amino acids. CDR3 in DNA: TGCGCCAGCAGCTTGCCAGGGGGCCATGAGCAGTTCTTC. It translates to CASSLPGGHEQFF.

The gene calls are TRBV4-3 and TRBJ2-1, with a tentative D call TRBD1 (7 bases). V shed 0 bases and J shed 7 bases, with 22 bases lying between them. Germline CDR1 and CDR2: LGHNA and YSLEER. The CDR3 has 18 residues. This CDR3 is CASSQDPEPGRGENEQFF. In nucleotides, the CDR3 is TGCGCCAGCAGCCAAGATCCAGAACCTGGCAGGGGGGAGAATGAGCAGTTCTTC.

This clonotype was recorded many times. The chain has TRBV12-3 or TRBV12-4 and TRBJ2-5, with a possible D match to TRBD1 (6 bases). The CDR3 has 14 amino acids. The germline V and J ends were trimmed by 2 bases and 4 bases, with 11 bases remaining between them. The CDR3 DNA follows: TGTGCCAGCAGTTTAAACAGGGCGGGAGAGACCCAGTACTTC. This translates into CASSLNRAGETQYF.

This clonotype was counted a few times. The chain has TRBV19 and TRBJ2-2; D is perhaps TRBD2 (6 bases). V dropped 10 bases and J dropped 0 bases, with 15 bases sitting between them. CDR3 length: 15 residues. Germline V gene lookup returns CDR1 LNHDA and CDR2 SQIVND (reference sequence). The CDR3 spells CATRGADPNTGELFF. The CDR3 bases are TGTGCCACCCGCGGGGCCGATCCGAACACCGGGGAGCTGTTTTTT.

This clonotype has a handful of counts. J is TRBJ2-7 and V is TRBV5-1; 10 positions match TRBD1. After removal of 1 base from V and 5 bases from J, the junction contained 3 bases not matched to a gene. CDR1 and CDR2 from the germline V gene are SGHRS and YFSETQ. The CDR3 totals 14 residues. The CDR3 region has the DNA TGCGCCAGCAGCTTGCTGACAGGGGGCAACGAGCAGTACTTC. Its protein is CASSLLTGGNEQYF.

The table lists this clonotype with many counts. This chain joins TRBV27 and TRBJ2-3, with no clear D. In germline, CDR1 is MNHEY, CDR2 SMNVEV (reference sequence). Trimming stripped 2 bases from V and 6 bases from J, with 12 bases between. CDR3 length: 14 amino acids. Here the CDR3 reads CASSLKARWDTQYF. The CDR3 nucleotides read TGTGCCAGCAGTTTAAAGGCCCGCTGGGATACGCAGTATTTT.

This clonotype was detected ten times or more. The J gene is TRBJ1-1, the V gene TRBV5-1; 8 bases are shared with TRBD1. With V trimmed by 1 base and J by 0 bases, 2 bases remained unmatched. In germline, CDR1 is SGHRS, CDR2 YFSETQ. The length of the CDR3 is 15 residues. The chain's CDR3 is CASSLQGAVNTEAFF. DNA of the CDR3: TGCGCCAGCAGCTTGCAGGGGGCGGTGAACACTGAAGCTTTCTTT.

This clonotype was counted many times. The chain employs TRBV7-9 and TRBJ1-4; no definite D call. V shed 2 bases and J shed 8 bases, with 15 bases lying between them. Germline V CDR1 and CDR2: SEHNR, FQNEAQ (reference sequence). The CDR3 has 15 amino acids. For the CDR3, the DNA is TGTGCCAGCAGCTTATCGATGGGCATAGGGGAAAAACTGTTTTTT. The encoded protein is CASSLSMGIGEKLFF.

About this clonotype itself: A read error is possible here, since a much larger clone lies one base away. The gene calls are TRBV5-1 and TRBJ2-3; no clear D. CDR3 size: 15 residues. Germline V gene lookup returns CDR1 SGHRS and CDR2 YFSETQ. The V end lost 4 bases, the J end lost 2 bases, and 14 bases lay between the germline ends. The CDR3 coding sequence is TGCGCCAGCAGCGACACGTCGACCATCACAGATACGCAGTATTTT. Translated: CASSDTSTITDTQYF.

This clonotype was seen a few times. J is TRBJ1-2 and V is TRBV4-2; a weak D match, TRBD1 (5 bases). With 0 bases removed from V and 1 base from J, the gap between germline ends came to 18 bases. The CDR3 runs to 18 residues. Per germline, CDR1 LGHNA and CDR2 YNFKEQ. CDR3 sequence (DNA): TGTGCCAGCAGCCAAGATCTCTCCGGGGGTTGGGATAACTATGGCTACACCTTC. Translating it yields CASSQDLSGGWDNYGYTF.

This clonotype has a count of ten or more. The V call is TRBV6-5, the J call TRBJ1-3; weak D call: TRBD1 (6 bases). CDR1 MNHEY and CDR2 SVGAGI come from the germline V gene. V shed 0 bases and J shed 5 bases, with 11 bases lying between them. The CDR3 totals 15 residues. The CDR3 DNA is TGTGCCAGCAGTTACTCACAGGGTCGACGAAACACCATATATTTT. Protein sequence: CASSYSQGRRNTIYF.